The 23 T cell receptor beta chains given below trace back to one sample, sequenced in a study of cytomegalovirus exposure and HLA in healthy donors. PCR primers comprised 60 Vbeta and 13 Jbeta primers. Only in-frame clones appear in the TCRdb table, and some are missing; sequencing was by immunoSEQ multiplex PCR. The sample shows around 140,000 clones, roughly 80% of them seen only once. The sequencing input was PBMCs. The origin of the receptors is a man in his forties in good health and CMV-seronegative.

The rearrangement joins TRBV19 to TRBJ2-1; TRBD1 agrees at 11 bases. With V trimmed by 5 bases and J by 5 bases, 11 bases remained unmatched. The CDR3 totals 17 residues. Germline V lookup: CDR1 LNHDA, CDR2 SQIVND (reference sequence). CDR3 sequence (DNA): TGTGCCAGTAGTGATCAAGGACAGGGGGCGCCGGACAATGAGCAGTTCTTC. It translates to CASSDQGQGAPDNEQFF.

The rearrangement links TRBV2 to TRBJ2-3, with TRBD2 matching over 15 bases. CDR3 size: 18 residues. The trim removed 5 bases at V and 0 bases at J, leaving 6 bases unmatched. Germline-derived CDR1 and CDR2 are SNHLY and FYNNEI. The DNA for the CDR3 is TGTGCCAGCAGTTGGACTAGCGGGGGGGTTTCTAGCACAGATACGCAGTATTTT. This codes for CASSWTSGGVSSTDTQYF.

This clone has only a few counts. The V call is TRBV13, the J call TRBJ1-4; the D gene is possibly TRBD1 (6 bases). The CDR3 covers 14 residues. Germline V gene data show CDR1 as PRHDT and CDR2 as FYEKMQ (reference sequence). The V and J ends lost 5 bases and 8 bases respectively, with 15 bases between them. CDR3 sequence (DNA): TGTGCCAGCAGCCGAGGACTAGGACAGGAAAAACTGTTTTTT. Protein sequence: CASSRGLGQEKLFF.

The rearrangement joins TRBV5-1 to TRBJ2-1; D is unresolved. The length of the CDR3 is 13 residues. Trimming removed 0 bases from V and 7 bases from J, with 8 bases in between. CDR1 is SGHRS, CDR2 YFSETQ, per germline. CDR3 coding DNA: TGCGCCAGCAGCTTGGTTAACGGTAATGAGCAGTTCTTC. This codes for CASSLVNGNEQFF.

This chain links TRBV5-1 with TRBJ2-1; 11 bases are a match to TRBD1. With V trimmed by 3 bases and J by 7 bases, 9 bases remained unmatched. Per the germline V gene, CDR1 is SGHRS and CDR2 is YFSETQ. There are 16 residues in the CDR3. The CDR3 nucleotides read TGCGCCAGCAGCTACCTATCGGGACAGGGGGTAAATGAGCAGTTCTTC. Protein product: CASSYLSGQGVNEQFF.

This clone was detected only a few times. The CDR3 coding sequence is TGCGCCAGCAGCCAAGGAAGGGGCCTAGAGGAGAATCAGCCCCAGCATTTT. The encoded protein is CASSQGRGLEENQPQHF. The chain is built from TRBV4-1 and TRBJ1-5; perhaps TRBD1 as D (5 bases). Per germline, CDR1 MGHRA and CDR2 YSYEKL. The CDR3 has 17 residues. V shed 1 base and J shed 4 bases, with 17 bases lying between them.

A note on this clone: The sample carries other DNA sequences with the same CDR3. The chain couples TRBV18 to TRBJ1-6; 8 bases agree with TRBD1. V dropped 4 bases and J dropped 0; count of bases not matched to a gene: 5. The germline gives CDR1 KGHSH, CDR2 LQKENI. There are 17 residues in the CDR3. CDR3 in amino acids: CASSRDRSSSYNSPLHF. For the CDR3, the DNA is TGTGCCAGCTCACGGGACAGGTCCAGCTCCTATAATTCACCCCTCCACTTT.

V usage is TRBV10-2 and J usage is TRBJ1-1; 7 nucleotides line up with TRBD1. Looked up from germline, CDR1 is WSHSY and CDR2 is SAAADI. This CDR3 comprises 12 residues. Trimming removed 4 bases from V and 8 bases from J; junction bases left unmatched: 4. CDR3 in DNA: TGCGCCAGCAGTGTAGGGGGCGAAGAAGCTTTCTTT. Protein: CASSVGGEEAFF.

The chain is built from TRBV5-1 and TRBJ1-2; 7 bases agree with TRBD1. Germline loops: CDR1 SGHRS, CDR2 YFSETQ. Trimming cost V 3 bases and J 4 bases; bases outside gene matches: 18. This CDR3 is 18 amino acids long. CDR3 amino acids: CASSSGDSNRGVSYGYTF. The DNA for the CDR3 is TGCGCCAGCAGCTCGGGTGATTCAAACAGGGGCGTTAGCTATGGCTACACCTTC.

The CDR3: CASSLIQPRSYNSPLHF. The CDR3 nucleotides are TGTGCCAGCAGTTTAATACAGCCACGCTCCTATAATTCACCCCTCCACTTT. This rearrangement joins TRBV27 to TRBJ1-6; no clear D. Germline lookup yields CDR1 MNHEY and CDR2 SMNVEV (reference sequence). Trimming removed 2 bases from V and 0 bases from J, with 11 bases in between. The CDR3 runs to 17 residues.

The chain uses TRBV27 and TRBJ2-1, with a weak D call TRBD2 (5 bases). This CDR3 region has 16 residues. Germline CDR1 and CDR2: MNHEY and SMNVEV (reference sequence). The germline V and J ends were trimmed by 5 bases and 3 bases, with 17 bases remaining between them. The CDR3 nucleotides are TGTGCCAGCAGTCCCCCTAGGACTCGATTCTACAATGAGCAGTTCTTC. Encoded protein: CASSPPRTRFYNEQFF.

The V call is TRBV5-1, the J call TRBJ1-5; D gene uncertain. Germline V gene sequence: CDR1 SGHRS, CDR2 YFSETQ. V was pared by 1 base and J by 4 bases, with 12 bases between. CDR3 length equals 15 residues. This chain's CDR3 is CASSLTGNLNQPQHF. The CDR3 nucleotides are TGCGCCAGCAGCTTGACGGGGAACTTAAATCAGCCCCAGCATTTT. Complete variable domain (other parts from reference TRBV5-1 and TRBJ1-5): KAGVTQTPRYLIKTRGQQVTLSCSPISGHRSVSWYQQTPGQGLQFLFEYFSETQRNKGNFPGRFSGRQFSNSRSEMNVSTLELGDSALYLCASSLTGNLNQPQHFGDGTRLSIL.

The genes are TRBV5-4 and TRBJ2-5, with 7 nucleotides matching TRBD2. After removal of 2 bases from V and 2 bases from J, the junction contained 12 bases not matched to a gene. The V gene's germline CDR1 is SGHNT and CDR2 YYREEE (reference sequence). There are 17 residues in the CDR3. CDR3 loop: CASSFPTGGGSQETQYF. CDR3 coding DNA: TGTGCCAGCAGCTTCCCCACTGGCGGGGGTTCTCAAGAGACCCAGTACTTC.

The rearrangement uses TRBV10-3 and TRBJ1-5; D remains unclear. Germline V gene lookup returns CDR1 ENHRY and CDR2 SYGVKD. The CDR3 is made up of 14 amino acids. V lost 2 bases and J 6 bases, leaving 11 bases between the germline ends. Here the CDR3 reads CAISEGGSSQPQHF. CDR3 DNA: TGTGCCATCAGTGAGGGTGGGAGTAGTCAGCCCCAGCATTTT.

Written as DNA, the CDR3 is TGTGCCAGCAGTGACAACAGGCCTCTACTCTATGGCTACACCTTC. This encodes CASSDNRPLLYGYTF. V is TRBV6-1 and J is TRBJ1-2; a possible D gene is TRBD1 (5 bases). CDR1 and CDR2 (germline): MNHNS, SASEGT. V was trimmed by 3 bases and J by 4 bases, leaving 15 bases between them. This CDR3 contains 15 residues.

The chain joins TRBV5-1 to TRBJ1-6, with TRBD1 identical over 9 bases. After removal of 0 bases from V and 8 bases from J, the junction contained 3 bases not matched to a gene. The germline V gene encodes CDR1 SGHRS and CDR2 YFSETQ. This CDR3 is built from 15 residues. The CDR3 nucleotides read TGCGCCAGCAGCTTGGAGACAGGGGGGGATTCACCCCTCCACTTT. Its protein product is CASSLETGGDSPLHF.

This chain links TRBV28 with TRBJ2-5, with D perhaps matching TRBD1 (5 bases). Germline V gene sequence: CDR1 MDHEN, CDR2 SYDVKM. Trimming cost V 2 bases and J 0 bases, with 7 bases left between them. The CDR3 has 14 residues. CDR3 amino acids: CASSLPDNQETQYF. The CDR3 region has the DNA TGTGCCAGCAGTTTACCGGACAACCAAGAGACCCAGTACTTC.

The chain recombines TRBV7-2 with TRBJ1-2, with D hard to call. In germline, CDR1 is SGHTA, CDR2 FQGNSA. V was clipped by 1 base and J by 6 bases, with 9 bases between them. The CDR3 has 13 amino acids. In DNA form, the CDR3 reads TGTGCCAGCAGCTTAGATTTTAAGCATGGCTACACCTTC. The encoded protein is CASSLDFKHGYTF.

V gene TRBV7-3 combines with J gene TRBJ2-5; TRBD2 is a possible D gene (5 bases). V dropped 0 bases and J dropped 5 bases, with 16 bases sitting between them. Germline-derived CDR1 and CDR2 are SGHTA and FQGTGA. This CDR3 comprises 16 residues. The CDR3 loop is CASSLTSASRIETQYF. In DNA form, the CDR3 reads TGTGCCAGCAGCTTAACGTCAGCTAGCCGGATTGAGACCCAGTACTTC.

The J gene is TRBJ2-5, the V gene TRBV18, with 7 bases lining up with TRBD1. The germline V gene has CDR1 KGHSH and CDR2 LQKENI. CDR3 length equals 16 residues. V was pared by 6 bases and J by 7 bases, with 17 bases of the junction left unmatched. Here the CDR3 DNA reads TGTGCCAGCTCGTTGAGGACACCCGGGACAGTGCCGACCCAGTACTTC. It is translated as CASSLRTPGTVPTQYF.

Points on this clone: Other DNA sequences within the sample encode an identical CDR3. The rearrangement joins TRBV5-4 to TRBJ2-1; maybe TRBD1 (6 bases). This CDR3 region has 15 residues. Trimming cost V 4 bases and J 0 bases, with 11 bases left between them. Germline V lookup: CDR1 SGHNT, CDR2 YYREEE (reference sequence). DNA for the CDR3: TGTGCCAGCAGCCTACAGGGTAGCTCCTACAATGAGCAGTTCTTC. Protein: CASSLQGSSYNEQFF. The whole variable domain, remainder taken from reference TRBV5-4 and TRBJ2-1, is ETGVTQSPTHLIKTRGQQVTLRCSSQSGHNTVSWYQQALGQGPQFIFQYYREEENGRGNFPPRFSGLQFPNYSSELNVNALELDDSALYLCASSLQGSSYNEQFFGPGTRLTVL.

The gene calls are TRBV19 and TRBJ1-4; TRBD1 matches at 7 bases. The trim removed 8 bases at V and 0 bases at J, leaving 12 bases unmatched. Germline CDR1 and CDR2: LNHDA and SQIVND (reference sequence). The CDR3 sequence is 17 residues long. The DNA for the CDR3 is TGTGCCAGTTCCTCTCCGCACAGGGGTACAACTAATGAAAAACTGTTTTTT. The encoded protein is CASSSPHRGTTNEKLFF.

The chain combines TRBV18 with TRBJ2-5; D not certain. This CDR3 is 13 amino acids long. V dropped 3 bases and J dropped 4 bases, with 9 bases sitting between them. Per the germline V gene, CDR1 is KGHSH and CDR2 is LQKENI. CDR3 in amino acids: CASSPPSGETQYF. The DNA for the CDR3 is TGTGCCAGCTCACCGCCCTCCGGAGAGACCCAGTACTTC.